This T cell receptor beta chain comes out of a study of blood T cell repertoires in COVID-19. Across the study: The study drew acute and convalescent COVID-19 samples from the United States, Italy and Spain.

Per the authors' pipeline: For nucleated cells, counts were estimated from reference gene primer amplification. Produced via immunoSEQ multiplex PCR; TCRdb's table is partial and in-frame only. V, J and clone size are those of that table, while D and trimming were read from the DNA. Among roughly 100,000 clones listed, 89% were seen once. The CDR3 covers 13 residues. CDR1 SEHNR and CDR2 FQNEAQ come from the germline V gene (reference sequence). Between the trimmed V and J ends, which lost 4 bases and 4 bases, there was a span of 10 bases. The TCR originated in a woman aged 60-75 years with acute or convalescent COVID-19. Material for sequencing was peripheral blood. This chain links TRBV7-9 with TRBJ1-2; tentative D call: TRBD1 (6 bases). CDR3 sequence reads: CASSYGQIYGYTF. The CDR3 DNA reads TGTGCCAGCAGCTACGGACAGATCTATGGCTACACCTTC.